The T cell receptor beta chain under discussion was sequenced for a study of technical replicates of blood from a handful of donors. Here immunoSEQ multiplex PCR was the method, and the copy in TCRdb shows in-frame clones only, minus some. The repertoire has about 85,000 clones, roughly 94% of them found once; the top ten carry 0.25%. Germline V gene sequence: CDR1 MNHNY, CDR2 SVGAGI (reference sequence). This CDR3 contains 13 residues. The V segment lost 6 bases and the J segment 6 bases; nucleotides outside the gene matches: 7. This clonotype was sampled from a human donor in good health. Sequencing was carried out using T cells isolated from PBMCs. This chain connects TRBV6-6 to TRBJ1-2; 7 bases map to TRBD1. The CDR3 reads CASSTTGVDGYTF. Here the CDR3 DNA reads TGTGCCAGCAGCACCACAGGGGTGGATGGCTACACCTTC.